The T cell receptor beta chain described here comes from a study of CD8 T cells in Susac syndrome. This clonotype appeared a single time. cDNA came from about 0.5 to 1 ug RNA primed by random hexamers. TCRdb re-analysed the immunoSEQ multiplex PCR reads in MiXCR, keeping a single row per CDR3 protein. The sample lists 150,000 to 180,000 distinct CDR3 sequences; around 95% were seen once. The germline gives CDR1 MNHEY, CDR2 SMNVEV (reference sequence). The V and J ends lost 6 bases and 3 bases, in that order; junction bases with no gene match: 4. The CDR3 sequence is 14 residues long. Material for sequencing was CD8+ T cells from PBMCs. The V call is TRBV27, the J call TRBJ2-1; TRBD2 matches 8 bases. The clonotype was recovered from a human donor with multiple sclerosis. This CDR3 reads CASSGGGYYNEQFF. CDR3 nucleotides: TGTGCCAGCAGCGGGGGGGGTTACTACAATGAGCAGTTCTTC.